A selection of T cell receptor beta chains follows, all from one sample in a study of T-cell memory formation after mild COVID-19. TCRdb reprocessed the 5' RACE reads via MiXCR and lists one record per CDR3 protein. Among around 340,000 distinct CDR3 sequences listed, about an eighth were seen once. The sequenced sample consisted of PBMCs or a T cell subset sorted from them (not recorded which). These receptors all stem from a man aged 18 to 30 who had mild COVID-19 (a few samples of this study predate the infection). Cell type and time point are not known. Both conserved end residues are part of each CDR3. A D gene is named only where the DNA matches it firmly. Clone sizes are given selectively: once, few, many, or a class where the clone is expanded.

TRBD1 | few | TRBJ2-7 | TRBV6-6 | TGTGCCAGCAGTTACCCGAAAATACACCGGGACAGGGGGAGGTACGAGCAGTACTTC | CASSYPKIHRDRGRYEQYF
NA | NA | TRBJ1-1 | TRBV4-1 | TGCGCCAGCAGCCCCATTGATGAGGGGAGCACTGAAGCTTTCTTT | CASSPIDEGSTEAFF
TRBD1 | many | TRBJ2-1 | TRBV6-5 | TGTGCCAGCAGTTTTAGACAGGGGAGGAATGAGCAGTTCTTC | CASSFRQGRNEQFF
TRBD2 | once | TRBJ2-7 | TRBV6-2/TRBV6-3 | TGTGCCAGCAATTGGGGACTAGCGGCCACCTACGAGCAGTACTTC | CASNWGLAATYEQYF
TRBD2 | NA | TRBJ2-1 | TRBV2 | TGTGCCAGCACTGCAACTAGCGGGGTTAACAATGAGCAGTTCTTC | CASTATSGVNNEQFF
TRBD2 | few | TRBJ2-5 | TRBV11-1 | TGTGCCAGCAGCTCCCCGTACCTCGGGGGGGAGACCCAGTACTTC | CASSSPYLGGETQYF
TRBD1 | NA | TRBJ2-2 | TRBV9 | TGTGCCAGCAGCGCGGGGGACAGGGCAGGCACCGGGGAGCTGTTTTTT | CASSAGDRAGTGELFF
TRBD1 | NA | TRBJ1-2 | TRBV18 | TGTGCCAGCTCACCGGACAGGGAAACTAACTATGGCTACACCTTC | CASSPDRETNYGYTF
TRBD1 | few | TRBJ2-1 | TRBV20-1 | TGCAGTGCTCATGCCACTGAGGGACAGGGGTACAATGAGCAGTTCTTC | CSAHATEGQGYNEQFF
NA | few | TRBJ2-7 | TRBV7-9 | TGTGCCAGCAGCCTGGACAGTTTAGAGCAGTACTTC | CASSLDSLEQYF
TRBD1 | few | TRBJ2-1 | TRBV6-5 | TGTGCCAGCAGTCCAACGGGGGGGACAGGGGTAGGCAATGAGCAGTTCTTC | CASSPTGGTGVGNEQFF
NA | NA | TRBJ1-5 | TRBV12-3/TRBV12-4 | TGTGCCAGCAAGAGAGGGGGTGTTCTCTCGGTTCAGCCCCAGCATTTT | CASKRGGVLSVQPQHF
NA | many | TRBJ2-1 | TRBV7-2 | TGTGCCAGCAGCTCGGTGAGCTCGTACAATGAGCAGTTCTTC | CASSSVSSYNEQFF
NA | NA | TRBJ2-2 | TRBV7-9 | TGTGCCAGCAGCTTAGTGGGGGCTCGCACCGGGGAGCTGTTTTTT | CASSLVGARTGELFF
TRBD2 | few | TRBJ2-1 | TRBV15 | TGTGCCACCACTAGCGGCTACAATGAGCAGTTCTTC | CATTSGYNEQFF
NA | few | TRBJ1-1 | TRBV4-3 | TGCGCCAGCAGCCAAGATATGAGATACACTGAAGCTTTCTTT | CASSQDMRYTEAFF
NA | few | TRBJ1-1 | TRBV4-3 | TGCGCCAGCAGCCAAGAGAGGCATCGCACTGAAGCTTTCTTT | CASSQERHRTEAFF
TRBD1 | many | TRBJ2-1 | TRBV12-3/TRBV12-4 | TGTGCCAGCCGTTCTGGGGACAGGTCCTACAATGAGCAGTTCTTC | CASRSGDRSYNEQFF
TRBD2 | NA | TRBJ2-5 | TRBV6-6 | TGTGCCAGCAGCCCCTCTGGGTTGTTTAGCGGGGCTAGAATTCAAGAGACCCAGTACTTC | CASSPSGLFSGARIQETQYF
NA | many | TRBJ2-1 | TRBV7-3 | TGTGCCAGCAGTCCCGGGCTAGGAAGCTCCTACAATGAGCAGTTCTTC | CASSPGLGSSYNEQFF
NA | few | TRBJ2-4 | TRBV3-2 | TGTGCCAGCAGCCGCGCCGCCCGGGACAGGGACATTCAGTACTTC | CASSRAARDRDIQYF
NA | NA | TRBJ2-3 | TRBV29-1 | TGCAGCGTTGAAGATCACGGGCGGGACACAGATACGCAGTATTTT | CSVEDHGRDTDTQYF
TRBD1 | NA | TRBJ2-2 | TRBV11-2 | TGTGCCAGCAGTTTATACGGGACAGCGAACACCGGGGAGCTGTTTTTT | CASSLYGTANTGELFF
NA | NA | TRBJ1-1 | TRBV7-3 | TGTGCCAGCAGCGGCAGAATTGGGACTGAAGCTTTCTTT | CASSGRIGTEAFF
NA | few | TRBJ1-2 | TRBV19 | TGTGCCAGCGCTTGGGAGGGCGTCGGCTACACCTTC | CASAWEGVGYTF
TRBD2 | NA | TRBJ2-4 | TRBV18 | TGTGCCAGCTCACCCCCTCCCGGGGGGAACATTCAGTACTTC | CASSPPPGGNIQYF
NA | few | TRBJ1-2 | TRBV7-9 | TGTGCCAGCAGCTTAGATCCTTTAAGGGGCTACACCTTC | CASSLDPLRGYTF
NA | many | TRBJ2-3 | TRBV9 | TGTGCCAGCAGCGGGGTCACAGATACGCAGTATTTT | CASSGVTDTQYF
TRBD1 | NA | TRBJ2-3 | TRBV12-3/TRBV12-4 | TGTGCCAGCAGTTTATTGAGACTCCAGGGACAGACTTCCACAGATACGCAGTATTTT | CASSLLRLQGQTSTDTQYF
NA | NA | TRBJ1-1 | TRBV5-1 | TGCGCCAGCAGCCCCGGTGAGGGGACCACTGAAGCTTTCTTT | CASSPGEGTTEAFF
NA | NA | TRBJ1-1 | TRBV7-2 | TGTGCCAGCAGCTCAGGACAAATGATGAACACTGAAGCTTTCTTT | CASSSGQMMNTEAFF
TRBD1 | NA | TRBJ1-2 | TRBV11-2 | TGTGCCAGCAGCTTGCCGGACAGGGTACGGCGTTGGGCCTTC | CASSLPDRVRRWAF
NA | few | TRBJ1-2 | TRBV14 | TGTGCCAGCAGCCAAGTGGGGTTTGGACGGATAAACTATGGCTACACCTTC | CASSQVGFGRINYGYTF
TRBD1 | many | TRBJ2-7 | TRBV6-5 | TGTGCCAGCAGTTATTCCGGGACAGGAGACTACGAGCAGTACTTC | CASSYSGTGDYEQYF
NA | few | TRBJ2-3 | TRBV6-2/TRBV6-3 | TGTGCCAGCAGATCAACAGGGTTTGATACGCAGTATTTT | CASRSTGFDTQYF
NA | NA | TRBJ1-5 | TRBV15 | TGTGCCACCAGCAGAGATATTACGGCCCAGCATTTT | CATSRDITAQHF
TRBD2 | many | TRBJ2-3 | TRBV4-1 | TGCGCCAGCAGCCAAGATTACACTAGCGGAAACACAGATACGCAGTATTTT | CASSQDYTSGNTDTQYF
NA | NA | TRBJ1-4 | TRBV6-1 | TGTGCCAGCAGATCCAGCAACAGGGTCACTAATGAAAAACTGTTTTTT | CASRSSNRVTNEKLFF
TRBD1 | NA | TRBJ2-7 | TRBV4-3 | TGCGCCAGCAGCCACGGACAGGGACGGTACGAGCAGTACTTC | CASSHGQGRYEQYF
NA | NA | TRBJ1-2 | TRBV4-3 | TGCGCCAGCAGCCAAGATCTTATCCCCCAGGCCACCTTC | CASSQDLIPQATF
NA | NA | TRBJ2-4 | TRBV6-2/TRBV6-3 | TGTGCCAGCAGTTACGGGGGTAAGACAGTGAACATTCAGTACTTC | CASSYGGKTVNIQYF
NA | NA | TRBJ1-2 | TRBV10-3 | TGTGCCATCAGTGAGGGAAACGGCTACACCTTC | CAISEGNGYTF
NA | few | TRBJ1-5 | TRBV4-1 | TGCGCCAGCAGCCAAGTGGGGGTCCATCAGCCCCAGCATTTT | CASSQVGVHQPQHF
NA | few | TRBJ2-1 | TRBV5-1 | TGCGCCAGCAGCGTACAGGGATTTGAGCAGTTCTTC | CASSVQGFEQFF
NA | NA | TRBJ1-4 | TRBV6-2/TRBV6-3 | TGTGCCAGCAGTTACGCGGAAGGGGGATTTGAAAAACTGTTTTTT | CASSYAEGGFEKLFF
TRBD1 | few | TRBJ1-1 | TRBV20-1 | TGCAGTGCTAGAGGGCCTGGGGGACAGTTTTCCACTGAAGCTTTCTTT | CSARGPGGQFSTEAFF
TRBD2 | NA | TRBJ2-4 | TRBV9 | TGTGCCAGCAGCGTCGGCGGGAGAGCCAAAAACATTCAGTACTTC | CASSVGGRAKNIQYF
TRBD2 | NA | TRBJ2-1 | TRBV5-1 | TGCGCCAGCAGCTTCCGGACTAGCGGGGGGCCCACGTACAATGAGCAGTTCTTC | CASSFRTSGGPTYNEQFF
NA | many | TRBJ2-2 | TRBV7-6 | TGTGCCAGCAGCTTAAGCGGCACCGGGGAGCTGTTTTTT | CASSLSGTGELFF
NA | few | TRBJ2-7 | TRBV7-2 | TGTGCCAGCAGCCCGTATCTAGGTCCCTCCTACGAGCAGTACTTC | CASSPYLGPSYEQYF
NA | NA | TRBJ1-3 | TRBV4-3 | TGCGCCAGCAGCCAAGATGGGCTCTCTGGAAACACCATATATTTT | CASSQDGLSGNTIYF
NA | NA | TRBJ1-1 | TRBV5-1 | TGCGCCAGCAGCATACAAACCGGGACACCCAACACTGAAGCTTTCTTT | CASSIQTGTPNTEAFF